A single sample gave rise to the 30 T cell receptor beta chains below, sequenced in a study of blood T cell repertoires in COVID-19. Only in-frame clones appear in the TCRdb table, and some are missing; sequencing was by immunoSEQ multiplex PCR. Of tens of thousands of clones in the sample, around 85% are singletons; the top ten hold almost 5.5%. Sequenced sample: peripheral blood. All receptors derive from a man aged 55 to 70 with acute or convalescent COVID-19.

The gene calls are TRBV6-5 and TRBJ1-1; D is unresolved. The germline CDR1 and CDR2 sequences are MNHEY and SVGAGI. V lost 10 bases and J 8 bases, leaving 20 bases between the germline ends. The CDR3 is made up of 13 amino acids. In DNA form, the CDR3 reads TGTGCCACATACGGTCGGGGTTTTTTGGAAGCTTTCTTT. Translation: CATYGRGFLEAFF.

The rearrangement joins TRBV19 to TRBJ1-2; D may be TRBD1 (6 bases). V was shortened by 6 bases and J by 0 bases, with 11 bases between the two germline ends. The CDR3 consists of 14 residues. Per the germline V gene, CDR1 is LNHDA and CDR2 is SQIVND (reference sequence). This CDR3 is CASRGDTTNYGYTF. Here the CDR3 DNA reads TGTGCCAGTAGGGGGGACACTACTAACTATGGCTACACCTTC.

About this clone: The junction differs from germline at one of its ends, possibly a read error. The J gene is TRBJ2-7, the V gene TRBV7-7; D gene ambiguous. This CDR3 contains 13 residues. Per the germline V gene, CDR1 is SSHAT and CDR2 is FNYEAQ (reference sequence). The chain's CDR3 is CASSSSLGYEQYF. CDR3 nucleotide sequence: TGTGCTAGCAGCTCGAGTCTCGGGTACGAGCAGTACTTC. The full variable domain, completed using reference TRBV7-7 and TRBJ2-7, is GAGVSQSPRYKVTKRGQDVTLRCDPISSHATLYWYQQALGQGPEFLTYFNYEAQPDKSGLPSDRFSAERPEGSISTLTIQRTEQRDSAMYRCASSSSLGYEQYFGPGTRLTVT.

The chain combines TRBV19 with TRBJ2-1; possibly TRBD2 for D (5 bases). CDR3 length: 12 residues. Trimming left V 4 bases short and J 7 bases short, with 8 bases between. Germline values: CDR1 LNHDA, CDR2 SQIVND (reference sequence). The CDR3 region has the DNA TGTGCCAGTAGTACTTCGGGAAATGAGCAGTTCTTC. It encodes CASSTSGNEQFF.

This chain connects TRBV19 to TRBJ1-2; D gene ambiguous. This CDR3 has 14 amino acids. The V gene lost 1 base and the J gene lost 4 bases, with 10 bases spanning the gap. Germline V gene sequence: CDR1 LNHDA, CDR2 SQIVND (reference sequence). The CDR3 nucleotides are TGTGCCAGTAGTATAGCAGGAGGGCCCTATGGCTACACCTTC. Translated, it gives CASSIAGGPYGYTF. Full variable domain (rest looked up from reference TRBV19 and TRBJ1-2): DGGITQSPKYLFRKEGQNVTLSCEQNLNHDAMYWYRQDPGQGLRLIYYSQIVNDFQKGDIAEGYSVSREKKESFPLTVTSAQKNPTAFYLCASSIAGGPYGYTFGSGTRLTVV.

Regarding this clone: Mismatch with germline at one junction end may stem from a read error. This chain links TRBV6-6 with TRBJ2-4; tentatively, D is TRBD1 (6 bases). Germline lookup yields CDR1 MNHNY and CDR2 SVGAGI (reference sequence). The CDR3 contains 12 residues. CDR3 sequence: CASSNRDQPGDF. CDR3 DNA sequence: TGTGCCAGCAGTAACCGGGACCAGCCAGGGGACTTC.

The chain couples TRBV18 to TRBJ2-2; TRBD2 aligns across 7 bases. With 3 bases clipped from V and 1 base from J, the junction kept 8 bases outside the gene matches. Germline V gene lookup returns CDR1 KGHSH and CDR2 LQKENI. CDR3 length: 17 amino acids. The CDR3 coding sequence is TGTGCCAGCTCACCTACCCGGGCTAGCGGGAACACCGGGGAGCTGTTTTTT. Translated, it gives CASSPTRASGNTGELFF.

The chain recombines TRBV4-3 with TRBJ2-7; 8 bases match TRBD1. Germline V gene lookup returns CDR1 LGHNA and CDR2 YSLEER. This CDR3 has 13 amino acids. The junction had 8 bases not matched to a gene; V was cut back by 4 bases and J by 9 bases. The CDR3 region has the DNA TGCGCCAGCAGCCCACAGGGGGGACGGGGGCAGTACTTC. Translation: CASSPQGGRGQYF.

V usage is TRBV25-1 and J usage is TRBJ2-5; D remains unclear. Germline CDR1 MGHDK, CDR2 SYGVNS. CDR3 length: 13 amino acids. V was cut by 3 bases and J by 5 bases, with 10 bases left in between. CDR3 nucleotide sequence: TGTGCCAGCAGTGATTCCAATGTGGAGACCCAGTACTTC. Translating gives CASSDSNVETQYF.

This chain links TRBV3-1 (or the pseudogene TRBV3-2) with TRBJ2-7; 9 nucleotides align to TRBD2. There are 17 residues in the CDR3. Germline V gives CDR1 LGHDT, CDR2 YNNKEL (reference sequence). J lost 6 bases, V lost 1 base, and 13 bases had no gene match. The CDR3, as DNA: TGTGCCAGCAGCCAAGGTGGCCTAGCGGGGAGAGGTGGCGAGCAGTACTTC. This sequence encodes CASSQGGLAGRGGEQYF.

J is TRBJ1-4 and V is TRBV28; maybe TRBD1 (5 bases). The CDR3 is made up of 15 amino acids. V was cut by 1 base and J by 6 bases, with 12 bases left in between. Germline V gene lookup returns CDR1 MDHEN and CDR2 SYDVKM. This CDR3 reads CASSLFQGVYEKLFF. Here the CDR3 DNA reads TGTGCCAGCAGTTTATTTCAAGGGGTGTATGAAAAACTGTTTTTT.

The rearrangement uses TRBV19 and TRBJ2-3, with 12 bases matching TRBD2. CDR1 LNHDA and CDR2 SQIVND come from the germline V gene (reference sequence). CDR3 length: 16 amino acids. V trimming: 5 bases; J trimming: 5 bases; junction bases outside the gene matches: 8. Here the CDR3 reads CASSLRLAGAGDTQYF. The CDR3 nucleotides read TGTGCCAGTAGTCTACGACTAGCGGGGGCGGGAGATACGCAGTATTTT.

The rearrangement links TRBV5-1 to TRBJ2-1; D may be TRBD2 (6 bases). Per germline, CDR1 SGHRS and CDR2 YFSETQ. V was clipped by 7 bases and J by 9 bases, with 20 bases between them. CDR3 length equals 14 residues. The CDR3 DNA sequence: TGCGCCAGCGGCACCGGGGCGGAGGGAGTTGAGCAGTTCTTC. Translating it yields CASGTGAEGVEQFF.

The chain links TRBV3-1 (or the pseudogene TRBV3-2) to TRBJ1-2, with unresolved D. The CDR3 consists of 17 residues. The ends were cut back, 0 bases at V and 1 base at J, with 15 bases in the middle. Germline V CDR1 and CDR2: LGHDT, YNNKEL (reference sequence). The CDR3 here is CASSQEMNRPVNYGYTF. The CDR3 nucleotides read TGTGCCAGCAGCCAAGAAATGAACAGACCCGTTAACTATGGCTACACCTTC.

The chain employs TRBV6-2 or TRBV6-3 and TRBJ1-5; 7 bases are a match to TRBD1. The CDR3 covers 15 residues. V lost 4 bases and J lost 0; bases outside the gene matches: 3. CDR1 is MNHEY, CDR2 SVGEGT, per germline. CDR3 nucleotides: TGTGCCAGCAGTTCCGGGACAGCTAGCAATCAGCCCCAGCATTTT. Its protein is CASSSGTASNQPQHF.

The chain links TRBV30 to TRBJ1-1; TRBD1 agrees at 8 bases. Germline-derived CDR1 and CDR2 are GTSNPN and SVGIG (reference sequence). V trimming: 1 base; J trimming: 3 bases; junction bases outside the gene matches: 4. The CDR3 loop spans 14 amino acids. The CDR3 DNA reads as TGTGCCTGGAGTGGACAGGGGAAGTACACTGAAGCTTTCTTT. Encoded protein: CAWSGQGKYTEAFF.

Written as DNA, the CDR3 is TGTGCCAGCAGTTCAAACCAACCACTAGAGACCCAGTACTTC. Protein: CASSSNQPLETQYF. The chain has TRBV6-5 and TRBJ2-5; unclear D gene. CDR1 is MNHEY, CDR2 SVGAGI, per germline. Deletions cut 4 bases from V and 4 bases from J, with 13 bases between. This CDR3 is 14 amino acids long.

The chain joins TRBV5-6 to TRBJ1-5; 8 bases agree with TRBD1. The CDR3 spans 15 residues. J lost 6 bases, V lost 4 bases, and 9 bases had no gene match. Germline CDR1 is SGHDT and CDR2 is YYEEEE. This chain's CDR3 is CASSRTGGHGQPQHF. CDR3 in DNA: TGTGCCAGCAGCCGAACAGGGGGTCATGGTCAGCCCCAGCATTTT. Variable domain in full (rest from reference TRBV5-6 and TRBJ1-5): DAGVTQSPTHLIKTRGQQVTLRCSPKSGHDTVSWYQQALGQGPQFIFQYYEEEERQRGNFPDRFSGHQFPNYSSELNVNALLLGDSALYLCASSRTGGHGQPQHFGDGTRLSIL.

The CDR3, as DNA: TGTGCCAGTAGAGTTGAGGGAACTAATGAAAAACTGTTTTTT. Amino acid sequence: CASRVEGTNEKLFF. The J gene is TRBJ1-4, the V gene TRBV19, with D hard to call. From germline, CDR1 is LNHDA and CDR2 SQIVND (reference sequence). The length of the CDR3 is 14 residues. V was shortened by 6 bases and J by 1 base, with 9 bases between the two germline ends. The full variable domain, with the rest looked up from reference TRBV19 and TRBJ1-4, is DGGITQSPKYLFRKEGQNVTLSCEQNLNHDAMYWYRQDPGQGLRLIYYSQIVNDFQKGDIAEGYSVSREKKESFPLTVTSAQKNPTAFYLCASRVEGTNEKLFFGSGTQLSVL.

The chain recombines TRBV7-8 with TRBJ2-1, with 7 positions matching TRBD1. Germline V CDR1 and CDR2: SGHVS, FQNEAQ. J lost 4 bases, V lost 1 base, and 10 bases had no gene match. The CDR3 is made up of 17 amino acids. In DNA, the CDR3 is TGTGCCAGCAGCTTAGAGAAGGGGGCCGGGTATTACAATGAGCAGTTCTTC. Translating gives CASSLEKGAGYYNEQFF.

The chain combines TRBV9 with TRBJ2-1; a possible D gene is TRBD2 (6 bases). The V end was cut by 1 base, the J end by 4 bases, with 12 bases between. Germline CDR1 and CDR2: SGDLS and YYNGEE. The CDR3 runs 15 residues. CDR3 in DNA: TGTGCCAGCAGCGTAACGGGGGACCAATACAATGAGCAGTTCTTC. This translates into CASSVTGDQYNEQFF.

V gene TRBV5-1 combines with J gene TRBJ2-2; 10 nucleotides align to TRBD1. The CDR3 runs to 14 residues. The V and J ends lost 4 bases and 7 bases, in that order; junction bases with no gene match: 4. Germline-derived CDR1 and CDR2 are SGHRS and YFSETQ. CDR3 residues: CASSGQGVIGELFF. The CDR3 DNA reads TGCGCCAGCAGCGGACAGGGGGTCATCGGGGAGCTGTTTTTT.

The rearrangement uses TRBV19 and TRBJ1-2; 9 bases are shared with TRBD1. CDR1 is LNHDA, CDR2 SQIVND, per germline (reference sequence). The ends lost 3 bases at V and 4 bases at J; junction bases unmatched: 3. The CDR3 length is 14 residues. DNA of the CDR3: TGTGCCAGTAGTATTAAACAGGGGGCCTATGGCTACACCTTC. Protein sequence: CASSIKQGAYGYTF. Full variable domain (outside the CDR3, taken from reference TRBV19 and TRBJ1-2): DGGITQSPKYLFRKEGQNVTLSCEQNLNHDAMYWYRQDPGQGLRLIYYSQIVNDFQKGDIAEGYSVSREKKESFPLTVTSAQKNPTAFYLCASSIKQGAYGYTFGSGTRLTVV.

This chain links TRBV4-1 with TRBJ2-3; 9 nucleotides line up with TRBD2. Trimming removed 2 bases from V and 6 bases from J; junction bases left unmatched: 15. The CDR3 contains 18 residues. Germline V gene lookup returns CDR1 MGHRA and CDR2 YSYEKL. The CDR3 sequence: CASSQYPVTGRGGDTQYF. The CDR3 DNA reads TGCGCCAGCAGCCAATATCCTGTAACTGGGCGGGGGGGCGATACGCAGTATTTT.

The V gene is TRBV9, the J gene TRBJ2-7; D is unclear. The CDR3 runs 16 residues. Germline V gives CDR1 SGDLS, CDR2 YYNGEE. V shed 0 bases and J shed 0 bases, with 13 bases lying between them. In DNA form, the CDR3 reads TGTGCCAGCAGCGTAGGAGCGACGGGTACCTCCTACGAGCAGTACTTC. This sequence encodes CASSVGATGTSYEQYF. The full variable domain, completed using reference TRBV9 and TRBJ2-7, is DSGVTQTPKHLITATGQRVTLRCSPRSGDLSVYWYQQSLDQGLQFLIQYYNGEERAKGNILERFSAQQFPDLHSELNLSSLELGDSALYFCASSVGATGTSYEQYFGPGTRLTVT.

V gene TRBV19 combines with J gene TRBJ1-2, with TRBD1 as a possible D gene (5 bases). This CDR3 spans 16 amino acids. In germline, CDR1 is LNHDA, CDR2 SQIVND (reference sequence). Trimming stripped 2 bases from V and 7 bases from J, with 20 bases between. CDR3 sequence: CASSIKQVNYVSGYTF. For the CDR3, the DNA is TGTGCCAGTAGTATAAAACAGGTCAACTATGTGAGTGGCTACACCTTC.

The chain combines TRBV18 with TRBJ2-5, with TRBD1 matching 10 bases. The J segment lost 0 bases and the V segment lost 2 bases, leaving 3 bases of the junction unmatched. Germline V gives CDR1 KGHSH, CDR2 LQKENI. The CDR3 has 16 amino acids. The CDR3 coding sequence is TGTGCCAGCTCACCAGAAGGACAGGGGGACCAAGAGACCCAGTACTTC. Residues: CASSPEGQGDQETQYF.

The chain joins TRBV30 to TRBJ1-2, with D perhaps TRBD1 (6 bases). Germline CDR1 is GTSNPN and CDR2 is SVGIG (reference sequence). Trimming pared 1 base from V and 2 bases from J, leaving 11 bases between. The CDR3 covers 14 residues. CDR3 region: CAWSETTGNYGYTF. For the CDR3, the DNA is TGTGCCTGGAGTGAGACGACAGGAAACTATGGCTACACCTTC.

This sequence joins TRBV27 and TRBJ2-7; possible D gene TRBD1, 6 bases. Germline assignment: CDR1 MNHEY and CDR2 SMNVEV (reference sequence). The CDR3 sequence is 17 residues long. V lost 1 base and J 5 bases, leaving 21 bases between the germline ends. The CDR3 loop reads CASSLFKTLNRADEQYF. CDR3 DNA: TGTGCCAGCAGTTTATTTAAAACCCTAAACAGGGCCGACGAGCAGTACTTC.

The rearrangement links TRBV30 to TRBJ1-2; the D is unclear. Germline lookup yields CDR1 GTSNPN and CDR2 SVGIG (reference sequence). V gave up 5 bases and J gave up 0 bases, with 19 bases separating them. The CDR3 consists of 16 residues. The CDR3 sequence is CAWGRREASANYGYTF. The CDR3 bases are TGTGCCTGGGGTAGAAGGGAGGCTTCGGCTAACTATGGCTACACCTTC.